These 23 T cell receptor beta chains came from one sample sequenced in a study of blood T cell repertoires in COVID-19. This table comes from immunoSEQ multiplex PCR, and its TCRdb copy is limited to in-frame clones, with some not included. This sample has approximately 210,000 clones, with roughly nine tenths found just once. Sequences were obtained from peripheral blood. These receptors all stem from a man aged 35-49 years with active or convalescent COVID-19.

The V call is TRBV5-1, the J call TRBJ2-7, with 8 bases aligning to TRBD2. Germline CDR1 SGHRS, CDR2 YFSETQ. CDR3 length equals 17 residues. The V segment lost 4 bases and the J segment 2 bases; nucleotides outside the gene matches: 14. The CDR3 reads CASSPEGAGVNPYEQYF. CDR3 coding DNA: TGCGCCAGCAGCCCCGAGGGAGCGGGAGTTAATCCCTACGAGCAGTACTTC.

This clone appeared a single time. The J gene is TRBJ1-4, the V gene TRBV2, with D uncertain. This CDR3 has 15 residues. The V end was cut by 5 bases, the J end by 0 bases, with 10 bases between. Per the germline V gene, CDR1 is SNHLY and CDR2 is FYNNEI. This chain's CDR3 is CASSLSLATNEKLFF. The CDR3 DNA reads as TGTGCCAGCAGTCTTTCACTTGCAACTAATGAAAAACTGTTTTTT.

This clone was detected only a few times. This rearrangement joins TRBV9 to TRBJ2-7; D may be TRBD1 (6 bases). V was shortened by 1 base and J by 6 bases, with 11 bases between the two germline ends. Germline CDR1 and CDR2: SGDLS and YYNGEE. The CDR3 is made up of 13 amino acids. CDR3 loop: CASSVTQGTEQYF. In nucleotides, the CDR3 is TGTGCCAGCAGCGTAACCCAGGGGACCGAGCAGTACTTC.

This clone was seen just once. This chain uses TRBV29-1 with TRBJ1-2, with TRBD1 matching over 9 bases. In germline, CDR1 is SQVTM, CDR2 ANQGSEA. This CDR3 is 13 amino acids long. Trimming removed 4 bases from V and 0 bases from J; junction bases left unmatched: 0. The DNA for the CDR3 is TGCAGCGTTGGACAGGGGGCTAACTATGGCTACACCTTC. This encodes CSVGQGANYGYTF.

The V and J genes are TRBV27 and TRBJ2-7, with a weak D call TRBD1 (5 bases). The V end was cut by 3 bases, the J end by 5 bases, with 11 bases between. The CDR3 spans 13 residues. Germline V CDR1 and CDR2: MNHEY, SMNVEV (reference sequence). The CDR3 here is CASSLGRANEQYF. DNA of the CDR3: TGTGCCAGCAGTTTGGGCAGGGCCAACGAGCAGTACTTC.

The J gene is TRBJ1-1, the V gene TRBV18; no clear D gene. This CDR3 comprises 11 residues. Germline V gives CDR1 KGHSH, CDR2 LQKENI. V was cut by 6 bases and J by 4 bases, with 6 bases left in between. The CDR3 protein is CASSEGTEAFF. The CDR3 DNA reads as TGTGCCAGCTCGGAGGGCACTGAAGCTTTCTTT. Combining the CDR3 with reference TRBV18 and TRBJ1-1 gives the whole variable domain NAGVMQNPRHLVRRRGQEARLRCSPMKGHSHVYWYRQLPEEGLKFMVYLQKENIIDESGMPKERFSAEFPKEGPSILRIQQVVRGDSAAYFCASSEGTEAFFGQGTRLTVV.

The chain combines TRBV6-1 with TRBJ2-1, with 7 bases matching TRBD2. Germline CDR1 is MNHNS and CDR2 is SASEGT. This CDR3 is built from 15 residues. V lost 0 bases and J lost 9; bases outside the gene matches: 8. The CDR3, as DNA: TGTGCCAGCAGTGAAGCGCAGGCAGGGAGGGGTGAGCAGTTCTTC. Translated: CASSEAQAGRGEQFF.

This clone was detected only once. V gene TRBV9 combines with J gene TRBJ1-2; D may be TRBD1 (5 bases). Per germline, CDR1 SGDLS and CDR2 YYNGEE. The CDR3 has 13 amino acids. Trimming pared 4 bases from V and 9 bases from J, leaving 16 bases between. Here the CDR3 DNA reads TGTGCCAGCAGCCCTAACCAGGGTACCAGCTACACCTTC. Translating gives CASSPNQGTSYTF.

The chain is built from TRBV2 and TRBJ1-5, with TRBD1 identical over 9 bases. CDR3 length: 15 amino acids. Germline V gene data show CDR1 as SNHLY and CDR2 as FYNNEI. The ends lost 4 bases at V and 2 bases at J; junction bases unmatched: 3. The CDR3 loop is CASSVGQGGNQPQHF. Here the CDR3 DNA reads TGTGCCAGCAGTGTGGGACAGGGAGGCAATCAGCCCCAGCATTTT.

The V and J genes are TRBV3-1 (or the pseudogene TRBV3-2) and TRBJ2-7, with 8 bases that match TRBD2. J lost 3 bases, V lost 1 base, and 8 bases had no gene match. CDR3 length: 16 residues. The germline V gene encodes CDR1 LGHDT and CDR2 YNNKEL (reference sequence). CDR3 sequence: CASSQGAAGALYEQYF. CDR3 bases: TGTGCCAGCAGCCAAGGGGCAGCGGGGGCACTCTACGAGCAGTACTTC.

As to this clone: At one boundary the junction diverges from the germline segment, which might be a read error. The chain recombines TRBV11-2 with TRBJ2-3; possible D gene TRBD2, 5 bases. The germline V gene encodes CDR1 SGHAT and CDR2 FQNNGV. CDR3 length: 16 amino acids. The CDR3 DNA is TGTGTCAGCAGCTTAAATTTGGAGGTTATTACAGATACGCAGTATTTT. This translates into CVSSLNLEVITDTQYF.

This clone appeared a single time. The chain is built from TRBV5-4 and TRBJ2-5, with 12 bases matching TRBD2. The V gene's germline CDR1 is SGHNT and CDR2 YYREEE (reference sequence). This CDR3 region has 15 residues. Unmatched junction bases numbered 3, after V lost 3 bases and J lost 3 bases. The CDR3 sequence: CASSSSGGVEETQYF. CDR3 bases: TGTGCCAGCAGCTCTAGCGGGGGGGTTGAAGAGACCCAGTACTTC.

The chain combines TRBV2 with TRBJ2-1; no reliable D call. The CDR3 length is 12 residues. Germline V gene lookup returns CDR1 SNHLY and CDR2 FYNNEI. Trimming pared 4 bases from V and 8 bases from J, leaving 9 bases between. CDR3 sequence: CASSVSRHEQFF. DNA of the CDR3: TGTGCCAGCAGTGTTAGTCGTCATGAGCAGTTCTTC.

The chain joins TRBV5-1 to TRBJ1-1, with a possible D match to TRBD1 (5 bases). From germline, CDR1 is SGHRS and CDR2 YFSETQ. This CDR3 is 14 amino acids long. The V end was cut by 5 bases, the J end by 4 bases, with 15 bases between. CDR3: CASRGIGVGTEAFF. The CDR3 nucleotides are TGCGCCAGCAGGGGGATAGGGGTAGGCACTGAAGCTTTCTTT.

The chain recombines TRBV19 with TRBJ1-6; 9 bases map to TRBD1. The length of the CDR3 is 15 residues. V was clipped by 5 bases and J by 10 bases; unmatched bases: 9. The germline CDR1 and CDR2 sequences are LNHDA and SQIVND (reference sequence). CDR3 loop: CASSGTTGGRSPLHF. The CDR3 DNA reads as TGTGCCAGTAGTGGGACGACAGGGGGAAGATCACCCCTCCACTTT. Together with reference TRBV19 and TRBJ1-6, the CDR3 gives the full variable domain: DGGITQSPKYLFRKEGQNVTLSCEQNLNHDAMYWYRQDPGQGLRLIYYSQIVNDFQKGDIAEGYSVSREKKESFPLTVTSAQKNPTAFYLCASSGTTGGRSPLHFGNGTRLTVT.

The rearrangement links TRBV19 to TRBJ2-3; the match to TRBD1 covers 7 bases. Germline V CDR1 and CDR2: LNHDA, SQIVND (reference sequence). With V trimmed by 8 bases and J by 4 bases, 9 bases remained unmatched. The CDR3 contains 14 residues. The CDR3 DNA is TGTGCCAGTCGAAGGGACAGACGGGCAGATACGCAGTATTTT. Its protein is CASRRDRRADTQYF.

The chain employs TRBV28 and TRBJ1-2, with 7 bases aligning to TRBD1. The CDR3 spans 12 residues. Germline trimming cut 7 bases from V and 8 bases from J; bases unmatched to any gene: 7. CDR1 and CDR2 from the germline V gene are MDHEN and SYDVKM. CDR3 region: CASTVTGDGYTF. CDR3 bases: TGTGCCAGCACAGTCACAGGGGACGGCTACACCTTC.

This chain links TRBV21-1 with TRBJ1-3; no DNA check was done on the table's D call, TRBD1. TRBV21-1 is an annotated pseudogene. CDR3 length equals 16 residues. Written as DNA, the CDR3 is TGTGCCAGCAGCAACCAGGGACAAAACTCTGGAAACACCATATATTTT. It translates to CASSNQGQNSGNTIYF.

The chain carries TRBV7-2 and TRBJ2-7, with D possibly TRBD2 on 5 matching bases. Germline V lookup: CDR1 SGHTA, CDR2 FQGNSA. The CDR3 is 14 amino acids. Trimming pared 3 bases from V and 4 bases from J, leaving 13 bases between. The CDR3: CASSFPGLPYEQYF. The DNA for the CDR3 is TGTGCCAGCAGCTTTCCCGGACTGCCATACGAGCAGTACTTC.

This clone was counted only a few times. V usage is TRBV7-3 and J usage is TRBJ2-2, with 8 bases identical to TRBD1. This CDR3 spans 17 amino acids. Unmatched junction bases numbered 9, after V lost 5 bases and J lost 1 base. The germline V gene encodes CDR1 SGHTA and CDR2 FQGTGA. The DNA of the CDR3 is TGTGCCAGCAGCCCCCCCTGGACAGGGAAGAACACCGGGGAGCTGTTTTTT. Amino acid sequence: CASSPPWTGKNTGELFF.

The chain links TRBV7-3 to TRBJ2-7; 11 bases line up with TRBD2. CDR3 length: 13 amino acids. Germline CDR1 is SGHTA and CDR2 is FQGTGA. Trimming at V came to 2 bases and at J to 6 bases, leaving 0 bases not matched to a gene. Written as DNA, the CDR3 is TGTGCCAGCAGCTTAGGGACTAGCGGCGAGCAGTACTTC. As protein: CASSLGTSGEQYF.

The table lists this clone with a count of one. The chain recombines TRBV19 with TRBJ1-1; possible D gene TRBD1, 6 bases. This CDR3 has 13 amino acids. In germline, CDR1 is LNHDA, CDR2 SQIVND (reference sequence). DNA of the CDR3: TGTGCTACCTCCTGGGGGGGCCGCACTGAAGCTTTCTTT. Translation: CATSWGGRTEAFF.

This clone showed up just once. The rearrangement links TRBV28 to TRBJ2-1; TRBD2 is a possible D gene (6 bases). This CDR3 comprises 16 residues. V lost 4 bases to trimming and J lost 0 bases, with 13 bases between them. Germline V gene data show CDR1 as MDHEN and CDR2 as SYDVKM. The CDR3 sequence is CASSSLAWSSYNEQFF. The CDR3 nucleotides are TGTGCCAGCAGTTCTCTAGCGTGGAGCTCCTACAATGAGCAGTTCTTC.